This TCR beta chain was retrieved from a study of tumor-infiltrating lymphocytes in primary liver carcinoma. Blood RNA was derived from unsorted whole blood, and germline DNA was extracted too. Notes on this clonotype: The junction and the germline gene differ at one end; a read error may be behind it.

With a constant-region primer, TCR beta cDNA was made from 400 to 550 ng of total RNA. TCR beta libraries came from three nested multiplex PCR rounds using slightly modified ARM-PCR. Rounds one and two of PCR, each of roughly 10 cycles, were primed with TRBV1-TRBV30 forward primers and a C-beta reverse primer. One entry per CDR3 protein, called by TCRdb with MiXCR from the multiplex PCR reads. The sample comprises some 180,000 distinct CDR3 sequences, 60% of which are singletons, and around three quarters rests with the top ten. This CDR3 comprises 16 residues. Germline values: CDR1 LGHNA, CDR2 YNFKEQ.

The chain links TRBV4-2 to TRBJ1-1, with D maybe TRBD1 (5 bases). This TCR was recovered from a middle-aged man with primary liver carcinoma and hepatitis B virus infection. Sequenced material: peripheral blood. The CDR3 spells CDSSQGEGSVETEAFF. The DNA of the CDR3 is TGTGACAGCAGCCAAGGGGAGGGGTCGGTAGAAACTGAAGCCTTCTTT.